Sequencing of this T cell receptor beta chain was carried out in a study of T cell responses to AZD1222 COVID-19 vaccine. The wider study: Second-dose timings of about 4 or about 12 weeks were pooled.

V gave up 4 bases and J gave up 2 bases; unmatched junction bases: 5. Germline V gene data show CDR1 as LGHDT and CDR2 as YNNKEL (reference sequence). This CDR3 is built from 14 residues. This table comes from immunoSEQ multiplex PCR, and its TCRdb copy is limited to in-frame clones, with some not included. The sample lists around 130,000 clones, 85% to 90% seen once, with about 12% in the top ten. This specimen was peripheral blood, taken on day 0 of AZD1222 vaccination. The chain joins TRBV3-1 (or the pseudogene TRBV3-2) to TRBJ2-7; 7 positions match TRBD1. The TCR originated in an adult in good health. The CDR3, as DNA: TGTGCCAGCAGCCCCTCAGGGGGTACCTACGAGCAGTACTTC. It is translated as CASSPSGGTYEQYF.